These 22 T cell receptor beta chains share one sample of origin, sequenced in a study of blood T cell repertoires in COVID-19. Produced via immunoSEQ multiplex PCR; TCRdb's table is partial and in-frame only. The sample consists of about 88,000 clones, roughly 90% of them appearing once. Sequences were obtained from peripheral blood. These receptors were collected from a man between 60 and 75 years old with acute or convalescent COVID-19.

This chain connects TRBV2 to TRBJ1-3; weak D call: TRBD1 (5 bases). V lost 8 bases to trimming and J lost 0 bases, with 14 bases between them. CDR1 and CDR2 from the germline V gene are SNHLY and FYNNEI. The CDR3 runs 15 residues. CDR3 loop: CASSGGVGSGNTIYF. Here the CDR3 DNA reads TGTGCCAGCTCCGGAGGGGTGGGCTCTGGAAACACCATATATTTT. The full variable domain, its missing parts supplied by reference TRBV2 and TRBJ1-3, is EPEVTQTPSHQVTQMGQEVILRCVPISNHLYFYWYRQILGQKVEFLVSFYNNEISEKSEIFDDQFSVERPDGSNFTLKIRSTKLEDSAMYFCASSGGVGSGNTIYFGEGSWLTVV.

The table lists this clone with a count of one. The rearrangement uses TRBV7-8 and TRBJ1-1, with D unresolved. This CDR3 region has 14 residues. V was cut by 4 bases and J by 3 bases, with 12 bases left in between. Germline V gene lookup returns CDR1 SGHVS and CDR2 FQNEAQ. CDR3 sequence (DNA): TGTGCCAGCAGCTCACGACTGAAAGACACTGAAGCTTTCTTT. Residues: CASSSRLKDTEAFF. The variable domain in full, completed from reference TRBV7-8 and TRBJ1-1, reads GAGVSQSPRYKVAKRGQDVALRCDPISGHVSLFWYQQALGQGPEFLTYFQNEAQLDKSGLPSDRFFAERPEGSVSTLKIQRTQQEDSAVYLCASSSRLKDTEAFFGQGTRLTVV.

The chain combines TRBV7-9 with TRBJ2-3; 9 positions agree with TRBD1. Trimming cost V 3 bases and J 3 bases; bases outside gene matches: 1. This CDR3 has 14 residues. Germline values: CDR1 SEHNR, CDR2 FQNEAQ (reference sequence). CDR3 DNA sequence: TGTGCCAGCAGCTTGACAGGGGGGACAGATACGCAGTATTTT. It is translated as CASSLTGGTDTQYF.

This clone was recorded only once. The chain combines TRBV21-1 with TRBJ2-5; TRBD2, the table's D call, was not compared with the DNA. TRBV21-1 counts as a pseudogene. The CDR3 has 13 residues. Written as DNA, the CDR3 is TGTGGGGACTACACCGCCTCCCAAGAGACCCAGTACTTC. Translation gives CGDYTASQETQYF.

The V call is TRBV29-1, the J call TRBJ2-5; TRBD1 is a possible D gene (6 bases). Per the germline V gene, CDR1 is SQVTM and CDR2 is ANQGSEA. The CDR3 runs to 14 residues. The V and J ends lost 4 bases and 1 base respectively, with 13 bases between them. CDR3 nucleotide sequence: TGCAGCGTTGCCCACAGGGCCTTCCAAGAGACCCAGTACTTC. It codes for CSVAHRAFQETQYF.

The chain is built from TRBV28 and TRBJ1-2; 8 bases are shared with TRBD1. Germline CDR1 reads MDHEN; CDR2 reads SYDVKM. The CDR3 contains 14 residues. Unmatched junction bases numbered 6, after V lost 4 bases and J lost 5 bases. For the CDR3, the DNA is TGTGCCAGCAGTTCCACAGGGGGAAGTTATGGCTACACCTTC. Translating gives CASSSTGGSYGYTF.

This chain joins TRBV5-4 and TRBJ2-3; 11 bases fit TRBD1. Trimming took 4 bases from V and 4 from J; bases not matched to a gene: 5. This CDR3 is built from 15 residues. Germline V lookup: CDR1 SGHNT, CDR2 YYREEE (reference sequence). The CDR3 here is CASSLTGQGADTQYF. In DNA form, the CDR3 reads TGTGCCAGCAGCCTAACGGGACAGGGGGCAGATACGCAGTATTTT. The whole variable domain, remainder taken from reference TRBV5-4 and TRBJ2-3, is ETGVTQSPTHLIKTRGQQVTLRCSSQSGHNTVSWYQQALGQGPQFIFQYYREEENGRGNFPPRFSGLQFPNYSSELNVNALELDDSALYLCASSLTGQGADTQYFGPGTRLTVL.

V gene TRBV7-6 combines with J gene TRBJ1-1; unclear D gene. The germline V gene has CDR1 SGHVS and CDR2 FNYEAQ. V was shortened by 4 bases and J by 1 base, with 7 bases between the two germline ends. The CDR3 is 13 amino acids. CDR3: CASSSNTNTEAFF. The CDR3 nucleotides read TGTGCCAGCAGCTCCAACACGAACACTGAAGCTTTCTTT.

The CDR3 region is CASSAGVSSSYEQYF. The CDR3 nucleotides are TGTGCCAGTAGTGCGGGAGTTTCGAGCTCCTACGAGCAGTACTTC. The V gene is TRBV19, the J gene TRBJ2-7; 7 positions agree with TRBD2. With 5 bases clipped from V and 0 bases from J, the junction kept 7 bases outside the gene matches. Germline V lookup: CDR1 LNHDA, CDR2 SQIVND (reference sequence). This CDR3 region has 15 residues.

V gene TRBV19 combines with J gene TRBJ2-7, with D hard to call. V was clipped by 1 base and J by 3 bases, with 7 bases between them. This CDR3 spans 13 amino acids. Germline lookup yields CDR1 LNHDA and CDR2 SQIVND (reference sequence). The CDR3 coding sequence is TGTGCCAGTAGTATAGGCCCGGGCTACGAGCAGTACTTC. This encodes CASSIGPGYEQYF.

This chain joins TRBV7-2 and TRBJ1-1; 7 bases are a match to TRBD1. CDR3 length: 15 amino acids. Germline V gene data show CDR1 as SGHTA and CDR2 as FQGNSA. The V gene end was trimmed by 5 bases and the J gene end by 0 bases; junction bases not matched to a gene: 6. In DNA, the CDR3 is TGTGCCAGCAGCCCGGGACAGACCATGAACACTGAAGCTTTCTTT. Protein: CASSPGQTMNTEAFF.

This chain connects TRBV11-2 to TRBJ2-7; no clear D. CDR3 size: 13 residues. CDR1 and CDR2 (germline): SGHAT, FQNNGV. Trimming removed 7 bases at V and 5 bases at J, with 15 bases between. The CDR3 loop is CASTLPSRDEQYF. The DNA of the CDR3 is TGTGCCAGCACCCTCCCGAGCCGAGACGAGCAGTACTTC. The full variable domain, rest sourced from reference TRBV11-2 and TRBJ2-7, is EAGVAQSPRYKIIEKRQSVAFWCNPISGHATLYWYQQILGQGPKLLIQFQNNGVVDDSQLPKDRFSAERLKGVDSTLKIQPAKLEDSAVYLCASTLPSRDEQYFGPGTRLTVT.

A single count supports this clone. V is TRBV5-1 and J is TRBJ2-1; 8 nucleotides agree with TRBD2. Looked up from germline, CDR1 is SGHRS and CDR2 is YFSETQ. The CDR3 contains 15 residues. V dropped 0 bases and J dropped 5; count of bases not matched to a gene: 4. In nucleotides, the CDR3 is TGCGCCAGCAGCTTGGCTGCGGGAGGCAACAATGAGCAGTTCTTC. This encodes CASSLAAGGNNEQFF.

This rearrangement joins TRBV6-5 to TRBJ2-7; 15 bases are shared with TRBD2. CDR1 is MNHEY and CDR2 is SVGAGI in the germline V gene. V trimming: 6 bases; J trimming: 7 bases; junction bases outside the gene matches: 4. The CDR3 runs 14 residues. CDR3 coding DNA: TGTGCCAGCAGGGGACTAGCGGGAGGAGGTGAGCAGTACTTC. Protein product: CASRGLAGGGEQYF.

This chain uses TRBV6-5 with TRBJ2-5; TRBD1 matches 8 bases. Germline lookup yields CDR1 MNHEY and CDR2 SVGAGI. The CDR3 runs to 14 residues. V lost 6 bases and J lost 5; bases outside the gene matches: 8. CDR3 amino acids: CASRQIRGPETQYF. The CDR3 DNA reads TGTGCCAGCAGACAAATCAGGGGGCCGGAGACCCAGTACTTC.

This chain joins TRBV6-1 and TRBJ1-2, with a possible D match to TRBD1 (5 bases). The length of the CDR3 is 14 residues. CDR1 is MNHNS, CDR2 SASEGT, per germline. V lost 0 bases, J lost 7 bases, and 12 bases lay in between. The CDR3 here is CASSEAGLEPGYTF. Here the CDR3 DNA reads TGTGCCAGCAGTGAAGCGGGGCTAGAACCTGGCTACACCTTC.

The CDR3 region is CASVRRKQETQYF. CDR3 in DNA: TGTGCCAGCGTCAGGAGGAAACAAGAGACCCAGTACTTC. The V and J genes are TRBV18 and TRBJ2-5, with D maybe TRBD2 (5 bases). Per the germline V gene, CDR1 is KGHSH and CDR2 is LQKENI. This CDR3 is 13 amino acids long. The germline V and J ends were trimmed by 8 bases and 2 bases, with 12 bases remaining between them.

The DNA of the CDR3 is TGTGCCAGCAGTGCCCAAGCAACCACAGAGCAGCCCCAGCATTTT. Protein sequence: CASSAQATTEQPQHF. The chain joins TRBV2 to TRBJ1-5; D unresolved. Germline assignment: CDR1 SNHLY and CDR2 FYNNEI. V was cut by 4 bases and J by 7 bases, with 17 bases left in between. The CDR3 sequence is 15 residues long.

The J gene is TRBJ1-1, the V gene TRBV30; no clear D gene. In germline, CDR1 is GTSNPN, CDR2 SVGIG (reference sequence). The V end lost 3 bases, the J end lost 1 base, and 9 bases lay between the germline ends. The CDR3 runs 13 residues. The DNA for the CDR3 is TGTGCCTGGAGCGCCGACACGAACACTGAAGCTTTCTTT. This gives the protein CAWSADTNTEAFF.

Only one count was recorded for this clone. In nucleotides, the CDR3 is TGCGCCAGCAGCCATGCTAGCGGGAGGGCCTACAATGAGCAGTTCTTC. Protein: CASSHASGRAYNEQFF. The J gene is TRBJ2-1, the V gene TRBV4-1; TRBD2 matches at 12 bases. V was pared by 3 bases and J by 2 bases, with 2 bases of the junction left unmatched. This CDR3 has 16 amino acids. Germline values: CDR1 MGHRA, CDR2 YSYEKL.

CDR3 DNA sequence: TGTGCCAGCAAGACAGGAGCATATGAAGCTTTCTTT. It specifies CASKTGAYEAFF. This chain links TRBV27 with TRBJ1-1, with a tentative D call TRBD1 (6 bases). The germline V gene encodes CDR1 MNHEY and CDR2 SMNVEV (reference sequence). CDR3 length: 12 residues. Trimming removed 7 bases at V and 7 bases at J, with 13 bases between.

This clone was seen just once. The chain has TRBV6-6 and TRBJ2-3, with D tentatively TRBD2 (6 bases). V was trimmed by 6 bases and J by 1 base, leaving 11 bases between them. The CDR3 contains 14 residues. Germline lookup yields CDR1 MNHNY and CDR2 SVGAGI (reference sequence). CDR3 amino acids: CASRPLAGTDTQYF. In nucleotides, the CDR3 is TGTGCCAGCAGGCCCTTAGCGGGCACAGATACGCAGTATTTT.